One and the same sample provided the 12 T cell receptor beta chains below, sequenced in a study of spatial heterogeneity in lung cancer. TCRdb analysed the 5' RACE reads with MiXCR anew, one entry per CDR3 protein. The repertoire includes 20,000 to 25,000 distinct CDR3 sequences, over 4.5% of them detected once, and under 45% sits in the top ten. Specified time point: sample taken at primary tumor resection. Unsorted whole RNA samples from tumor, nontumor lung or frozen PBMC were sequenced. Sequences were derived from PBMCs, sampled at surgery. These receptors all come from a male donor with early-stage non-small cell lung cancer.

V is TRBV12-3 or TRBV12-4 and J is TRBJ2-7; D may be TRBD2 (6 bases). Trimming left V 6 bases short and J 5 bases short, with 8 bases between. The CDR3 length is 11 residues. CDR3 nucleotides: TGTGCCAGCAGCGGGGAGGACGAGCAGTACTTC. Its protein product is CASSGEDEQYF.

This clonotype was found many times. CDR3 nucleotides: TGCGCCAGCAGCCCCGGGGGGAGGGCCAAAGATACGCAGTATTTT. Translated, it gives CASSPGGRAKDTQYF. The chain has TRBV4-3 and TRBJ2-3; TRBD2 agrees at 7 bases. Germline assignment: CDR1 LGHNA and CDR2 YSLEER. The CDR3 loop spans 15 amino acids. The V segment lost 4 bases and the J segment 5 bases; nucleotides outside the gene matches: 9.

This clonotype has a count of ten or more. CDR3 coding DNA: TGTGCCAGCAGACGTCTACCAGCGGGAACCTACAATGAGCAGTTCTTC. It encodes CASRRLPAGTYNEQFF. The gene calls are TRBV2 and TRBJ2-1; TRBD2 agrees at 7 bases. Germline CDR1 is SNHLY and CDR2 is FYNNEI. The CDR3 is made up of 16 amino acids. V lost 6 bases and J lost 2; bases outside the gene matches: 10.

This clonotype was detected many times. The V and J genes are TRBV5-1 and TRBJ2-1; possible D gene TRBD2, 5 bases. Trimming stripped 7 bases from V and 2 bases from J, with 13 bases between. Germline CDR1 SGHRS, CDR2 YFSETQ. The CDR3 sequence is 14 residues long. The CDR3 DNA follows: TGCGCCAGCGGCCGTCCCGGGGCCTACAATGAGCAGTTCTTC. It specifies CASGRPGAYNEQFF.

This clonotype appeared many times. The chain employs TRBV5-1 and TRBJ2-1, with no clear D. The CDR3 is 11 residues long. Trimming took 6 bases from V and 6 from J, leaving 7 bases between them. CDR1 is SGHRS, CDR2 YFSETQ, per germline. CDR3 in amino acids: CASKQSNEQFF. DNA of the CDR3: TGCGCCAGCAAGCAGAGCAATGAGCAGTTCTTC.

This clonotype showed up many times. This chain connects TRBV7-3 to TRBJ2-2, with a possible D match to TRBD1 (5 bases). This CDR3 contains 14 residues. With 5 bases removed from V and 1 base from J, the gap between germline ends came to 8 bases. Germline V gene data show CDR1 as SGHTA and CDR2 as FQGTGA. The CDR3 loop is CASSPTGNTGELFF. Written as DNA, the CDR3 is TGTGCCAGCAGCCCCACAGGGAACACCGGGGAGCTGTTTTTT.

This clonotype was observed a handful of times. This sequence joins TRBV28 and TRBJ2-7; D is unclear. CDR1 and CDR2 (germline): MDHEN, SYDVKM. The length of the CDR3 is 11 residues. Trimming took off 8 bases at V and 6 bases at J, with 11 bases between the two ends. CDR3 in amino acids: CASSPRSEQYF. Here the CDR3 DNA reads TGTGCCAGCTCCCCCCGTTCCGAGCAGTACTTC.

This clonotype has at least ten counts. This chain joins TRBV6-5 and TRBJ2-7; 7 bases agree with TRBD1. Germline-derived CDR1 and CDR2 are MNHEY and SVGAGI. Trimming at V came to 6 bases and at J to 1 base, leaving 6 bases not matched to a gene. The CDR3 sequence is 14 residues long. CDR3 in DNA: TGTGCCAGCAGACGACAGGGTGCATCCTACGAGCAGTACTTC. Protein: CASRRQGASYEQYF.

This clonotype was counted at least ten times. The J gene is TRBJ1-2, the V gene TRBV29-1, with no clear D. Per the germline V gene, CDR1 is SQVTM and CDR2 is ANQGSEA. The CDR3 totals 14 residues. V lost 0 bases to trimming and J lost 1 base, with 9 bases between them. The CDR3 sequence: CSVEEGIFNYGYTF. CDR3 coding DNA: TGCAGCGTTGAAGAAGGTATTTTTAACTATGGCTACACCTTC.

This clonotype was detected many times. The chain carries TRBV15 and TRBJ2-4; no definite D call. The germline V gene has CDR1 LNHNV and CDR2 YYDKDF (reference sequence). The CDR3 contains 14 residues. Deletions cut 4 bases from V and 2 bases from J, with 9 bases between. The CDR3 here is CATSTSGTKNIQYF. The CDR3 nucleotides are TGTGCCACCAGCACTTCCGGAACCAAAAACATTCAGTACTTC.

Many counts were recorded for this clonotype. The CDR3 loop is CASSSDGSGSYEQYF. CDR3 in DNA: TGTGCCAGCAGTTCCGACGGGAGCGGGTCCTACGAGCAGTACTTC. The J gene is TRBJ2-7, the V gene TRBV6-6; tentative D call: TRBD2 (6 bases). Trimming shortened V by 4 bases and J by 1 base, and 14 bases separated the two germline ends. The CDR3 is made up of 15 amino acids. Germline loops: CDR1 MNHNY, CDR2 SVGAGI (reference sequence).

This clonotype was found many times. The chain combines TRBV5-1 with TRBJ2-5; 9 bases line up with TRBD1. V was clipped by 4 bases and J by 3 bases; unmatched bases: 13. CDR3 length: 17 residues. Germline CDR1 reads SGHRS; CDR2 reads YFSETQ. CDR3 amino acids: CASSGAGTGKKEETQYF. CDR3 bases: TGCGCCAGCAGCGGGGCAGGGACAGGGAAGAAGGAAGAGACCCAGTACTTC.